The clone carrying this T cell receptor (beta chain) was seen many times. What it recognizes is unknown. The data derive from a study of T cells in Graves' hyperthyroidism and ophthalmopathy. Regarding the study as a whole: Peripheral blood also featured most of the thyroid clonotypes expanded above 0.001.

RNA transcripts served as the template for amplifying TCR beta CDR3 regions. The HTBI primer set drove a first-round RT-PCR of the TCR CDR3. One entry per CDR3 protein, called by TCRdb with MiXCR from the multiplex PCR reads. Of some 400,000 distinct CDR3 sequences listed, more than 11% are singletons. CDR1 KGHDR and CDR2 SFDVKD come from the germline V gene. Germline trimming cut 7 bases from V and 4 bases from J; bases unmatched to any gene: 11. The CDR3 runs 16 residues. Exclusion criteria comprised uncontrolled infection, other autoimmune disease, pregnancy or lactation. Fresh peripheral blood, 10 ml, was the source of the PBMCs.

The receptor was isolated from a woman aged 55-69 years with Graves' hyperthyroidism. This chain joins TRBV24-1 and TRBJ2-1; 8 bases match TRBD1. Input material: blood. CDR3 in amino acids: CATSDNQGAGYNEQFF. For the CDR3, the DNA is TGTGCCACCAGCGATAACCAGGGGGCGGGGTACAATGAGCAGTTCTTC.